The 6 T cell receptor beta chains listed next were all sequenced from one sample in a study of blood T cell repertoires in COVID-19. Method: immunoSEQ multiplex PCR; TCRdb's copy keeps in-frame clones and lacks some. The sample lists about 84,000 clones, more than 70% seen once, with around two fifths in the top ten. What was sequenced was peripheral blood. The receptors were sampled from a man older than 75 with active or convalescent COVID-19.

The chain recombines TRBV5-1 with TRBJ1-1; 9 bases map to TRBD1. This CDR3 region has 16 residues. From germline, CDR1 is SGHRS and CDR2 YFSETQ. The V and J ends lost 2 bases and 4 bases, in that order; junction bases with no gene match: 9. For the CDR3, the DNA is TGCGCCAGCAGCTTCGGACAGGGGCAGGGGAGCACTGAAGCTTTCTTT. Its translation is CASSFGQGQGSTEAFF.

The chain links TRBV18 to TRBJ2-3; 9 nucleotides line up with TRBD1. The V and J ends lost 5 bases and 3 bases, in that order; junction bases with no gene match: 9. This CDR3 has 16 amino acids. The germline V gene encodes CDR1 KGHSH and CDR2 LQKENI. In DNA form, the CDR3 reads TGTGCCAGCTCAGCACAGGGGGCACTAACTACAGATACGCAGTATTTT. Its protein is CASSAQGALTTDTQYF.

The V call is TRBV14, the J call TRBJ2-2; maybe TRBD1 (6 bases). Germline CDR1 and CDR2: SGHDN and FVKESK. The CDR3 is 15 residues long. V lost 5 bases and J 2 bases, leaving 12 bases between the germline ends. CDR3 sequence reads: CASSAGTINTGELFF. CDR3 DNA sequence: TGTGCCAGCAGCGCCGGGACAATAAACACCGGGGAGCTGTTTTTT.

The rearrangement uses TRBV3-1 (or the pseudogene TRBV3-2) and TRBJ2-1; 8 nucleotides align to TRBD2. The CDR3 runs to 17 residues. CDR1 and CDR2 from the germline V gene are LGHDT and YNNKEL (reference sequence). The J segment lost 6 bases and the V segment lost 3 bases, leaving 13 bases of the junction unmatched. CDR3 protein: CASSHHRTSHKLNEQFF. DNA of the CDR3: TGTGCCAGCAGCCACCACCGGACTAGCCATAAGCTCAATGAGCAGTTCTTC.

CDR3 sequence reads: CASSPRNPDRGGSPLHF. Here the CDR3 DNA reads TGTGCCAGCTCACCACGAAACCCAGACAGGGGTGGTTCACCCCTCCACTTT. The V gene is TRBV18, the J gene TRBJ1-6; 8 bases are shared with TRBD1. In germline, CDR1 is KGHSH, CDR2 LQKENI. The V segment lost 1 base and the J segment 9 bases; nucleotides outside the gene matches: 11. The CDR3 runs 17 residues.

CDR3 sequence: CAWSATNQPQHF. The CDR3, as DNA: TGTGCCTGGAGTGCTACGAATCAGCCCCAGCATTTT. The chain combines TRBV30 with TRBJ1-5; D gene unclear. This CDR3 contains 12 residues. Trimming shortened V by 1 base and J by 4 bases, and 5 bases separated the two germline ends. The germline gives CDR1 GTSNPN, CDR2 SVGIG (reference sequence).